This entry describes one T cell receptor beta chain. Its antigen is unidentified. V was clipped by 0 bases and J by 0 bases; unmatched bases: 4. This CDR3 spans 17 amino acids. Per the germline V gene, CDR1 is LGHNA and CDR2 is YNFKEQ. The data originate from a study of cytomegalovirus exposure and HLA in healthy donors. Broader study findings: Compared with the roughly 700-donor mean, an Asian-associated ancestry cluster reportedly had fewer N-insertions, according to a later analysis.

In the PCR, 60 Vbeta and 13 Jbeta primers were used. Clones were read by immunoSEQ multiplex PCR, and TCRdb kept only the in-frame ones, dropping some. Counted here are more than 200,000 clones, about 83% occurring once; the ten biggest clones make up 1% to 1.5%. The receptor's source is a human donor in good health. The chain combines TRBV4-2 with TRBJ1-3; 8 nucleotides line up with TRBD1. The sequenced sample consisted of PBMCs. The CDR3 is CASSQDRGLSSGNTIYF. The CDR3 DNA sequence: TGTGCCAGCAGCCAAGACAGGGGGCTCTCCTCTGGAAACACCATATATTTT.